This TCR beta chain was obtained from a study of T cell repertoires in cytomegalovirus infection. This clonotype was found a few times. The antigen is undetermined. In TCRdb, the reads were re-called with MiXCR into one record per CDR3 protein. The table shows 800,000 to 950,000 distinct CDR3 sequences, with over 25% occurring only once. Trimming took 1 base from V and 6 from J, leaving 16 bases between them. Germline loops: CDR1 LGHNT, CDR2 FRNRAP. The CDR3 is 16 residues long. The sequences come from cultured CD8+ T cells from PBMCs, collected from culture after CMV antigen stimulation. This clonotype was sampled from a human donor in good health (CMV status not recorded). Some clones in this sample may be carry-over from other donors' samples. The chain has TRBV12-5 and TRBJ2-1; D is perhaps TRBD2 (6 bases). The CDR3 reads CASGLGGLSTGNEQFF. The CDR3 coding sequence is TGTGCTAGTGGTTTGGGGGGACTGAGTACGGGCAATGAGCAGTTCTTC.